This T cell receptor beta chain stems from a study of cytomegalovirus exposure and HLA in healthy donors. Study-wide results and caveats: Cytomegalovirus association was listed for 164 TCR beta chains. TCR beta sequences reportedly predicted the HLA-A and HLA-B alleles of most subjects accurately.

The study ran its PCR with 60 Vbeta and 13 Jbeta primers. The method was immunoSEQ multiplex PCR; TCRdb's version includes in-frame clones alone and lacks a portion of them. The table includes under 200,000 clones, 80% detected once. This clone was counted a few times. Its antigen is not known. The ends were cut back, 6 bases at V and 1 base at J, with 10 bases in the middle. This CDR3 spans 14 amino acids. CDR1 is SNHLY and CDR2 is FYNNEI in the germline V gene. The sample was PBMCs. This TCR derives from a man aged 35-49 years in good health and CMV-seronegative. The chain couples TRBV2 to TRBJ1-5; a weak D match, TRBD1 (6 bases). CDR3: CASRDGQSNQPQHF. In DNA, the CDR3 is TGTGCCAGCAGGGACGGACAGAGCAATCAGCCCCAGCATTTT.